This note documents a single T cell receptor beta chain sequence. What it binds is not known. V was pared by 6 bases and J by 1 base, with 3 bases of the junction left unmatched. Germline CDR1 ENHRY, CDR2 SYGVKD. The CDR3 runs to 14 residues. The sample belongs to a study of T-cell memory formation after mild COVID-19. General observations from the study: CD8+ contracting clones occupied EMRA, while CD4+ ones occupied mainly CM and EM. Pre-infection memory already had some responding clones, implying cross-reactive memory joined.

TCRdb itself ran the 5' RACE reads through MiXCR, one entry per CDR3 protein. The sample includes some 300,000 distinct CDR3 sequences, approximately 22% of them seen just once. This clonotype was sampled from a man aged 18 to 35 who had mild COVID-19 (a few samples of this study predate the infection). Cell type and time point are not known. Input material: PBMCs or a T cell subset sorted from them (not recorded which). The rearrangement joins TRBV10-3 to TRBJ1-1; TRBD1 matches 9 bases. As DNA, the CDR3 is TGTGCCATCAGGATGGGACAGGGGAACACTGAAGCTTTCTTT. Amino acid sequence: CAIRMGQGNTEAFF.